This T cell receptor (beta chain) stems from a study of T cells in Graves' hyperthyroidism and ophthalmopathy. Study observations and caveats: Median prediction lead before ophthalmopathy onset was 6.5 to 7 months with the model.

This clonotype was picked up many times. Its specificity is not known. The source material, RNA transcripts, was used to amplify TCR beta CDR3 regions. During a first-round RT-PCR of the TCR CDR3, the HTBI primer set was used. TCRdb itself ran the multiplex PCR reads through MiXCR, one entry per CDR3 protein. The table shows some 580,000 distinct CDR3 sequences, with roughly a sixth occurring only once. The V end was cut by 5 bases, the J end by 4 bases, with 12 bases between. The germline V gene has CDR1 MDHEN and CDR2 SYDVKM. This CDR3 spans 14 amino acids. This TCR came from a woman in her thirties or forties with Graves' ophthalmopathy. Specimen: blood. The genes are TRBV28 and TRBJ2-1; no firm D call. The CDR3 sequence: CASSLLRAYNEQFF. The CDR3 bases are TGTGCCAGCAGTCTCCTTAGAGCTTACAATGAGCAGTTCTTC.